This paragraph covers one T cell receptor beta chain sequence. The target antigen is unknown. Samples were taken at baseline and on day 1 of cycles 4 and 7. The assay was immunoSEQ multiplex PCR, and TCRdb's table has in-frame clones only and misses some. The table records 70,000 to 95,000 clones, roughly 94% of them present only once. The sample is drawn from a study of OX40 agonist ivuxolimab in advanced cancers. General study findings and limits: Some nonresponders also had low normalized T-cell clonal expansion.

This CDR3 is built from 13 residues. V was clipped by 2 bases and J by 16 bases, with 17 bases between them. Germline V gene sequence: CDR1 SNHLY, CDR2 FYNNEI. The chain uses TRBV2 and TRBJ1-4; D is unresolved. The source is an adult with an advanced solid tumor such as melanoma, head and neck, liver or kidney cancer. The sequences come from CD4+ or CD8+ T cells sorted from blood, collected in a trial of the OX40 agonist ivuxolimab. CDR3 sequence (DNA): TGTGCCAGCAGTGAATCAATCGCACCGGGCCCGTTTTTT. Its translation is CASSESIAPGPFF.